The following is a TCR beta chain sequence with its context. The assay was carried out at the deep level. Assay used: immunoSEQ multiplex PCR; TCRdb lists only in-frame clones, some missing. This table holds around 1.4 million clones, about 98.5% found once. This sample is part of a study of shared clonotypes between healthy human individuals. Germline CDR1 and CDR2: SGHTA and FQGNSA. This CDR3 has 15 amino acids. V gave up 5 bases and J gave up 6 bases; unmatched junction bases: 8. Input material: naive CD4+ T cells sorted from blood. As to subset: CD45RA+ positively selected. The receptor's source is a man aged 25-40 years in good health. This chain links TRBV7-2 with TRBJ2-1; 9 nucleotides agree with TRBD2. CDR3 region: CASSRTGTSFNEQFF. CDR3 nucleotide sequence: TGTGCCAGCAGCAGGACCGGGACTAGCTTCAATGAGCAGTTCTTC.